Listed below are T cell receptor beta chains from one sample, sequenced in a study of a mutant IDH1 vaccine in newly diagnosed glioma. The antigens for these receptors are not known. TCRdb's table, derived via immunoSEQ multiplex PCR, lists solely in-frame clones and lacks some. Among about 54,000 clones listed, around 84% were seen once. The material sequenced was PBMCs, taken from a glioma patient whose treatment included an IDH1 peptide vaccine. Source of these receptors: a woman aged 18-29 years with glioma. CDR3s include the opening cysteine and the closing phenylalanine or tryptophan. A D gene is named only where the DNA matches it firmly. Expanded clones are given a class, and other clones once, few, many or no size at all.

J gene | D gene | clone size | V gene | CDR3 protein | CDR3 DNA
TRBJ2-1 | . | . | TRBV5-4 | CASRRGHIMGNEQFF | TGTGCCAGCAGAAGGGGACATATTATGGGCAATGAGCAGTTCTTC
TRBJ1-6 | . | . | TRBV6-1 | CASGAEASYNSPLHF | TGTGCCAGTGGAGCCGAAGCCTCCTATAATTCACCCCTCCACTTT
TRBJ1-3 | . | . | TRBV4-1 | CASSQVVSRPGNTIYF | TGCGCCAGCAGCCAAGTTGTCAGCAGACCTGGAAACACCATATATTTT
TRBJ2-3 | . | . | TRBV5-4 | CASSLETVTDTQYF | TGTGCCAGCAGCTTGGAAACGGTCACAGATACGCAGTATTTT
TRBJ1-2 | . | . | TRBV5-4 | CASSSGNLAYGYTF | TGTGCCAGCAGCTCAGGGAATTTAGCGTATGGCTACACCTTC
TRBJ1-1 | . | . | TRBV10-2 | CASEKGIEAFF | TGCGCCAGCGAAAAAGGGATTGAAGCTTTCTTT
TRBJ1-2 | . | . | TRBV2 | CASSETRGEGGYTF | TGTGCCAGCAGTGAAACGAGGGGGGAAGGAGGCTACACCTTC
TRBJ1-2 | TRBD1 | . | TRBV6-6 | CASTGQGLDGYTF | TGTGCCAGCACAGGACAGGGGCTAGATGGCTACACCTTC
TRBJ2-3 | . | . | TRBV11-3 | CASSLAGTDTQYF | TGTGCCAGCAGCTTGGCCGGCACAGATACGCAGTATTTT
TRBJ1-4 | . | . | TRBV2 | CASKDPGPGKLFF | TGTGCCAGCAAAGATCCTGGTCCGGGAAAACTGTTTTTT
TRBJ2-3 | TRBD2 | . | TRBV2 | CASSRGAAGASTDTQYF | TGTGCCAGCAGTCGCGGGGCAGCGGGGGCGAGCACAGATACGCAGTATTTT
TRBJ2-5 | . | . | TRBV6-6 | CASSYEANQETQYF | TGTGCCAGCAGTTACGAGGCAAACCAAGAGACCCAGTACTTC
TRBJ2-1 | . | once | TRBV11-2 | CASSSTVRYNEQFF | TGTGCCAGCAGCTCGACGGTGAGATACAATGAGCAGTTCTTC
TRBJ1-1 | . | . | TRBV15 | CATSREEGRTEAFF | TGTGCCACCAGCAGAGAGGAGGGGCGCACTGAAGCTTTCTTT
TRBJ2-2 | . | once | TRBV7-6 | CASSRHRRGNTGELFF | TGTGCCAGCAGCAGGCACCGGAGAGGGAACACCGGGGAGCTGTTTTTT
TRBJ2-2 | TRBD1 | . | TRBV28 | CASGSYQGAGELFF | TGTGCCAGCGGCTCTTATCAGGGGGCCGGGGAGCTGTTTTTT
TRBJ1-1 | . | . | TRBV6-5 | CASEPRHRVNTEAFF | TGTGCCAGCGAACCTCGGCACAGGGTGAACACTGAAGCTTTCTTT
TRBJ2-3 | . | . | TRBV9 | CASSVATDTQYF | TGTGCCAGCAGCGTAGCCACAGATACGCAGTATTTT
TRBJ1-1 | . | few | TRBV6-5 | CASTTTPGRNTEAFF | TGTGCCAGCACCACCACCCCCGGGCGGAACACTGAAGCTTTCTTT
TRBJ2-2 | TRBD2 | . | TRBV12-5 | CASGLGERGGSTGELFF | TGTGCTAGTGGTTTGGGGGAACGGGGGGGTAGCACCGGGGAGCTGTTTTTT
TRBJ2-5 | TRBD1 | . | TRBV13 | CASRTGGNQETQYF | TGTGCCAGCAGGACAGGGGGCAACCAAGAGACCCAGTACTTC
TRBJ1-6 | TRBD1 | . | TRBV4-1 | CASSQDGDSRDSPLHF | TGCGCCAGCAGCCAAGATGGGGACAGCAGAGATTCACCCCTCCACTTT
TRBJ2-7 | . | . | TRBV6-1 | CASSEFKARAYEQYF | TGTGCCAGCAGTGAATTTAAGGCGAGAGCCTACGAGCAGTACTTC
TRBJ2-2 | . | . | TRBV7-9 | CASSLAGAGELFF | TGTGCCAGCAGCTTAGCGGGGGCCGGGGAGCTGTTTTTT
TRBJ2-7 | . | . | TRBV9 | CASSVGPRRGVDYEQYF | TGTGCCAGCAGCGTAGGACCTAGGAGGGGGGTGGACTACGAGCAGTACTTC
TRBJ1-2 | . | . | TRBV6-6 | CASSSRQGGYYGYTF | TGTGCCAGCAGTTCCCGGCAGGGAGGGTACTATGGCTACACCTTC
TRBJ1-2 | . | . | TRBV4-1 | CASSQDNLISTRYTF | TGCGCCAGCAGCCAAGACAACCTAATCTCCACCCGCTACACCTTC
TRBJ2-7 | TRBD1 | once | TRBV14 | CASSPGGWDRGHEQYF | TGTGCCAGCAGCCCCGGGGGCTGGGACAGGGGGCACGAGCAGTACTTC
TRBJ1-1 | . | few | TRBV29-1 | CSGGVGEAFF | TGCAGCGGGGGGGTGGGTGAAGCTTTCTTT
TRBJ2-7 | . | few | TRBV11-3 | CATQAGSSYEQYF | TGTGCCACTCAGGCAGGGAGCTCCTACGAGCAGTACTTC
TRBJ2-1 | TRBD2 | once | TRBV11-1 | CASSSSGLASYNEQFF | TGTGCCAGCAGCTCCTCGGGACTAGCGTCCTACAATGAGCAGTTCTTC
TRBJ1-2 | TRBD1 | . | TRBV13 | CASSLAQGGYGYTF | TGTGCCAGCAGCTTAGCCCAGGGGGGCTATGGCTACACCTTC
TRBJ2-4 | . | . | TRBV9 | CASSVGGRSGKNIQYF | TGTGCCAGCAGCGTAGGAGGGAGATCCGGCAAAAACATTCAGTACTTC
TRBJ2-6 | TRBD1 | . | TRBV19 | CASSTGAGANVLTF | TGTGCCAGTAGCACAGGGGCAGGGGCCAACGTCCTGACTTTC
TRBJ2-5 | . | . | TRBV10-3 | CAISAGAWQETQYF | TGTGCCATCAGTGCGGGCGCGTGGCAAGAGACCCAGTACTTC
TRBJ2-3 | TRBD2 | . | TRBV27 | CASSEPGLVAADTQYF | TGTGCCAGCAGTGAACCGGGACTAGTAGCTGCAGATACGCAGTATTTT
TRBJ2-3 | TRBD2 | . | TRBV7-2 | CASSLRGETDTQYF | TGTGCCAGCAGCCTGCGGGGGGAAACAGATACGCAGTATTTT
TRBJ2-3 | . | once | TRBV4-3 | CASSPGTVSTDTQYF | TGCGCCAGCAGCCCCGGGACGGTTAGCACAGATACGCAGTATTTT
TRBJ2-5 | . | . | TRBV5-1 | CASSFGPLETQYF | TGCGCCAGCAGCTTCGGTCCTTTGGAGACCCAGTACTTC
TRBJ2-1 | . | . | TRBV5-8 | CASSDRWSSYNEQFF | TGTGCCAGCAGCGACCGGTGGAGCTCCTACAATGAGCAGTTCTTC
TRBJ2-7 | . | few | TRBV7-7 | CASSSGGGEQYF | TGTGCCAGCAGCTCGGGGGGCGGCGAGCAGTACTTC
TRBJ2-2 | . | . | TRBV11-2 | CASSSRWTANADTGELFF | TGTGCCAGCAGCTCACGATGGACAGCCAATGCAGACACCGGGGAGCTGTTTTTT
TRBJ2-3 | . | medium-sized | TRBV6-4 | CASSAGDDTDTQYF | TGTGCCAGCAGTGCTGGGGACGACACAGATACGCAGTATTTT
TRBJ2-3 | . | once | TRBV18 | CASSPQTALSTDTQYF | TGTGCCAGCTCACCACAGACAGCTTTGAGCACAGATACGCAGTATTTT
TRBJ1-3 | . | . | TRBV6-5 | CASRQGNSGNTIYF | TGTGCCAGCAGGCAGGGTAATAGTGGAAACACCATATATTTT
TRBJ1-5 | . | . | TRBV19 | CASRQDRASNQPQHF | TGTGCCAGTAGACAGGACAGAGCCAGCAATCAGCCCCAGCATTTT